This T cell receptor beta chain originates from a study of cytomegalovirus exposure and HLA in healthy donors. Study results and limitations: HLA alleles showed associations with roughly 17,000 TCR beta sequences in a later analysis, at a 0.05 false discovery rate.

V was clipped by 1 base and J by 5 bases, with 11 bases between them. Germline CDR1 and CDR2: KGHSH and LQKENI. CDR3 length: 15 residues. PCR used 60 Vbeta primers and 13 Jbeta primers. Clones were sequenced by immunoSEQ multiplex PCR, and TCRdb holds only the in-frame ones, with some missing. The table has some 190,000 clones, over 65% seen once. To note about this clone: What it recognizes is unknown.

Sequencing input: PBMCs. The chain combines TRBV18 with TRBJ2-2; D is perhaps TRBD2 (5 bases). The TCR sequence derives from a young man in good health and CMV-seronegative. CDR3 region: CASSPREGRTGELFF. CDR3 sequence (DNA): TGTGCCAGCTCACCACGCGAAGGGAGAACCGGGGAGCTGTTTTTT.